This T cell receptor beta chain was sequenced in a study of T cell repertoires in cytomegalovirus infection. Overall study context: Researchers turned to recently identified HLA-C-restricted CMV epitopes as well as well-studied HLA-B-restricted ones. It can be stated that public TCR beta signatures indicated CMV infection as well as a matching HLA type.

TCRdb itself ran the reads through MiXCR, one entry per CDR3 protein. The sample includes 100,000 to 150,000 distinct CDR3 sequences, more than 30% of them seen just once. This clonotype was found many times. Its antigen remains unknown. Study results and limitations: Summed public TCR beta family frequency identified CMV carriers bearing the relevant HLA.

The J segment lost 0 bases and the V segment lost 6 bases, leaving 3 bases of the junction unmatched. The CDR3 runs to 14 residues. Germline V gene lookup returns CDR1 SNHLY and CDR2 FYNNEI. This chain joins TRBV2 and TRBJ1-1; 8 bases map to TRBD1. Here the sequenced sample was CD8+ T cells from cultured PBMCs, taken from culture after CMV antigen stimulation. The sequence was collected from a human donor in good health (CMV status not recorded). Some clones in this sample may be carry-over from other donors' samples. CDR3 DNA: TGTGCCAGCAGGGACAGGGCGTTGAACACTGAAGCTTTCTTT. Residues: CASRDRALNTEAFF.